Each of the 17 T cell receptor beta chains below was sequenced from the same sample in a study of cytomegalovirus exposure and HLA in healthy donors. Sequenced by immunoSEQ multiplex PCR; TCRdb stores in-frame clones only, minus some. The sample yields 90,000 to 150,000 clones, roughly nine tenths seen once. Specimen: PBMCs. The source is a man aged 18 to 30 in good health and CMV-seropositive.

The CDR3 nucleotides read TGTGCCAGTAGGGGGGGGATAGTAGAAGCTTTCTTT. It translates to CASRGGIVEAFF. This chain connects TRBV19 to TRBJ1-1; possibly TRBD1 for D (5 bases). Per germline, CDR1 LNHDA and CDR2 SQIVND (reference sequence). The length of the CDR3 is 12 residues. The ends were cut back, 6 bases at V and 8 bases at J, with 13 bases in the middle.

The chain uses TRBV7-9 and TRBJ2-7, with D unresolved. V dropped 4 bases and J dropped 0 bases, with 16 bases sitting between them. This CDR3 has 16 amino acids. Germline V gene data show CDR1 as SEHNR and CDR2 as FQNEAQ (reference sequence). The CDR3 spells CASSSTPRQSSYEQYF. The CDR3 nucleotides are TGTGCCAGCAGCTCTACACCCAGGCAGAGCTCCTACGAGCAGTACTTC.

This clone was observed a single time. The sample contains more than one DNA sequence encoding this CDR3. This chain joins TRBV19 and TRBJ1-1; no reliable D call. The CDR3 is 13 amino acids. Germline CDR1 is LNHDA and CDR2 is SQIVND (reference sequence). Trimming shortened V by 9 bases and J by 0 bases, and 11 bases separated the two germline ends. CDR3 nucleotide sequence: TGTGCCAGCCGGGCGGGCGTGAACACTGAAGCTTTCTTT. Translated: CASRAGVNTEAFF.

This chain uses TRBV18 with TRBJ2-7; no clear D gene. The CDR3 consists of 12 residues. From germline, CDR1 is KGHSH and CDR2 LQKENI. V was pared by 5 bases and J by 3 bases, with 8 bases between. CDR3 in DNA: TGTGCCAGCTCATCAACGGGCTACGAGCAGTACTTC. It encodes CASSSTGYEQYF.

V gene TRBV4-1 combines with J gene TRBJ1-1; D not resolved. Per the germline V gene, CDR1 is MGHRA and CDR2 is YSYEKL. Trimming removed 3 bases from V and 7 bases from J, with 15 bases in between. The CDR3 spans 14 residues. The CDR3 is CASSQAGKINEAFF. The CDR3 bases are TGCGCCAGCAGCCAGGCCGGGAAGATAAATGAAGCTTTCTTT.

The CDR3 DNA is TGTGCCAGCAGCTTCTTTAATAGCAATCAGCCCCAGCATTTT. Residues: CASSFFNSNQPQHF. The V gene is TRBV7-2, the J gene TRBJ1-5; unclear D gene. The germline CDR1 and CDR2 sequences are SGHTA and FQGNSA. The CDR3 has 14 residues. Trimming shortened V by 3 bases and J by 0 bases, and 6 bases separated the two germline ends.

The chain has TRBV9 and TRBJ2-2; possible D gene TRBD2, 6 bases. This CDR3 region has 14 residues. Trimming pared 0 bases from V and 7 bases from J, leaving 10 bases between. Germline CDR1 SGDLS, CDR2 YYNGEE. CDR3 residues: CASSVGDSSGELFF. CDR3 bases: TGTGCCAGCAGCGTAGGGGACTCTAGCGGGGAGCTGTTTTTT.

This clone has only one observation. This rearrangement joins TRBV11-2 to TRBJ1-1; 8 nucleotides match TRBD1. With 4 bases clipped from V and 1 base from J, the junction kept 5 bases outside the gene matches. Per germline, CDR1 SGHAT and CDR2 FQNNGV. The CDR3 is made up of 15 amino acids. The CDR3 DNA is TGTGCCAGCAGCTGGATTGGACAGGGGAACACTGAAGCTTTCTTT. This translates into CASSWIGQGNTEAFF.

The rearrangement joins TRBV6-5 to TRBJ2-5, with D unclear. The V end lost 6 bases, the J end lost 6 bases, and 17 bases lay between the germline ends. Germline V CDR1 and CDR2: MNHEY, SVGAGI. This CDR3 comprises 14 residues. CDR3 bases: TGTGCCAGCAGCAGACTCATCGACGGAAAGACCCAGTACTTC. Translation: CASSRLIDGKTQYF.

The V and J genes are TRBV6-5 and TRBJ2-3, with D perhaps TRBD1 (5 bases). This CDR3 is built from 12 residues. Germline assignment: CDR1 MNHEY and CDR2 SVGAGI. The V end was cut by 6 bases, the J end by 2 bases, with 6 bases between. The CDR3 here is CASSRDTDTQYF. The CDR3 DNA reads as TGTGCCAGCAGCAGGGACACAGATACGCAGTATTTT.

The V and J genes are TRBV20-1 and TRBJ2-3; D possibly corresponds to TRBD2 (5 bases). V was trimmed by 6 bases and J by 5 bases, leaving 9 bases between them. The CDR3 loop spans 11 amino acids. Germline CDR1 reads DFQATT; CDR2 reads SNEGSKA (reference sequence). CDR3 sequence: CSAQLGDTQYF. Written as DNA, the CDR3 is TGCAGTGCGCAACTAGGAGATACGCAGTATTTT.

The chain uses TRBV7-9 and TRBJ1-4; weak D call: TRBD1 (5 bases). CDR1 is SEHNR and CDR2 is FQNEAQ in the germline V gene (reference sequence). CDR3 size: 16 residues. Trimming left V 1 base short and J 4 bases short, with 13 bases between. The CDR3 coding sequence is TGTGCCAGCAGCTTAGATCCAGGGCTCAGTAATGAAAAACTGTTTTTT. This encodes CASSLDPGLSNEKLFF. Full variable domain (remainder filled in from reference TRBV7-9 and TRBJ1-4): DTGVSQNPRHKITKRGQNVTFRCDPISEHNRLYWYRQTLGQGPEFLTYFQNEAQLEKSRLLSDRFSAERPKGSFSTLEIQRTEQGDSAMYLCASSLDPGLSNEKLFFGSGTQLSVL.

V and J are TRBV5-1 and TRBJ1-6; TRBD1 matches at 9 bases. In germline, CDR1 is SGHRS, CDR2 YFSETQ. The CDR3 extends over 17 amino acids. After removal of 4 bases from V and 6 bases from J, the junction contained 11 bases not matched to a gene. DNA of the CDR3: TGCGCCAGCAGCCTCTCTGCACCGGGACAGGGTAATTCACCCCTCCACTTT. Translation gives CASSLSAPGQGNSPLHF.

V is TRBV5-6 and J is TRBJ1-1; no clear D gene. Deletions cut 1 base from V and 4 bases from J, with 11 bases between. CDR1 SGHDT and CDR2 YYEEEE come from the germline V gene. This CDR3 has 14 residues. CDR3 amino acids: CASSLMGGPTEAFF. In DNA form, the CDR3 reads TGTGCCAGCAGCTTGATGGGAGGCCCCACTGAAGCTTTCTTT.

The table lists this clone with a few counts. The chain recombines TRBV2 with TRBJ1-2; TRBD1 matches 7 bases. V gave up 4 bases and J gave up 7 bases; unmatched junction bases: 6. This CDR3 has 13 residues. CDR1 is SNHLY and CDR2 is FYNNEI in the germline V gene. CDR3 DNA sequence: TGTGCCAGCAGTGGACAGGGAATCGGTGGCTACACCTTC. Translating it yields CASSGQGIGGYTF. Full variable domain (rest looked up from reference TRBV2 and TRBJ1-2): EPEVTQTPSHQVTQMGQEVILRCVPISNHLYFYWYRQILGQKVEFLVSFYNNEISEKSEIFDDQFSVERPDGSNFTLKIRSTKLEDSAMYFCASSGQGIGGYTFGSGTRLTVV.

The CDR3 here is CASSLDLRSYEQYF. The CDR3 DNA sequence: TGTGCCAGCAGTCTAGACTTGCGCTCCTACGAGCAGTACTTC. The chain links TRBV6-1 to TRBJ2-7; D unclear. Germline CDR1 is MNHNS and CDR2 is SASEGT. The CDR3 is 14 residues long. V was shortened by 5 bases and J by 0 bases, with 11 bases between the two germline ends.

This CDR3 is CASSLRRGDQPQHF. The DNA of the CDR3 is TGTGCCAGCAGCCTTCGACGGGGGGATCAGCCCCAGCATTTT. The chain is built from TRBV7-8 and TRBJ1-5; a weak D match, TRBD1 (5 bases). The CDR3 consists of 14 residues. Looked up from germline, CDR1 is SGHVS and CDR2 is FQNEAQ. The V and J ends lost 5 bases and 5 bases respectively, with 13 bases between them. Full variable domain (remainder filled in from reference TRBV7-8 and TRBJ1-5): GAGVSQSPRYKVAKRGQDVALRCDPISGHVSLFWYQQALGQGPEFLTYFQNEAQLDKSGLPSDRFFAERPEGSVSTLKIQRTQQEDSAVYLCASSLRRGDQPQHFGDGTRLSIL.